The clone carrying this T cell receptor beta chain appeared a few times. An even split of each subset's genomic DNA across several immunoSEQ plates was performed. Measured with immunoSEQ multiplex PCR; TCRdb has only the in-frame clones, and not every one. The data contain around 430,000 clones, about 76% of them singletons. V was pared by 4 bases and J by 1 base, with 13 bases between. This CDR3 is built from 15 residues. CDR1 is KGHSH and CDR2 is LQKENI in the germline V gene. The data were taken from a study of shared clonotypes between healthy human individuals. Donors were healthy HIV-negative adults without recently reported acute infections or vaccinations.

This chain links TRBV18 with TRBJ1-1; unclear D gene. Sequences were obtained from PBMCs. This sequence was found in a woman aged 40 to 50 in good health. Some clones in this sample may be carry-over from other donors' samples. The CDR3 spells CASSLRATPNTEAFF. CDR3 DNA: TGTGCCAGCTCACTACGTGCCACTCCGAACACTGAAGCTTTCTTT.